The 13 T cell receptor beta chains below come from one sample, sequenced in a study of blood T cell repertoires in COVID-19. Produced via immunoSEQ multiplex PCR; TCRdb's table is partial and in-frame only. In the table there are 250,000 or so clones, around 90% of which are singletons. Sequenced input: PBMCs or T cells enriched from blood (not recorded which). The receptors were gathered from a woman in her thirties with acute COVID-19.

V is TRBV27 and J is TRBJ2-1; possibly TRBD2 for D (5 bases). CDR3 size: 15 residues. Germline V gene sequence: CDR1 MNHEY, CDR2 SMNVEV (reference sequence). V was clipped by 3 bases and J by 7 bases, with 16 bases between them. The CDR3 spells CASSFGGSDSNEQFF. DNA of the CDR3: TGTGCCAGCAGTTTCGGCGGGTCTGATAGTAATGAGCAGTTCTTC.

Only one count was recorded for this clone. V is TRBV6-5 and J is TRBJ2-1; tentatively, D is TRBD2 (6 bases). This CDR3 is 13 amino acids long. The V end was cut by 6 bases, the J end by 9 bases, with 15 bases between. The V gene's germline CDR1 is MNHEY and CDR2 SVGAGI. The CDR3 nucleotides read TGTGCCAGCAGACCTAGAAGGGAGGCTGAGCAGTTCTTC. Translated: CASRPRREAEQFF.

This chain uses TRBV3-1 (or the pseudogene TRBV3-2) with TRBJ1-5, with 10 bases lining up with TRBD1. The CDR3 contains 14 residues. V lost 4 bases to trimming and J lost 4 bases; unmatched junction nucleotides: 1. In germline, CDR1 is LGHDT, CDR2 YNNKEL (reference sequence). The CDR3 nucleotides are TGTGCCAGCAGCCGGACAGGGGGGAATCAGCCCCAGCATTTT. Protein product: CASSRTGGNQPQHF.

The rearrangement links TRBV28 to TRBJ1-1; D ambiguous. CDR3 length: 14 amino acids. Germline lookup yields CDR1 MDHEN and CDR2 SYDVKM. Trimming stripped 1 base from V and 0 bases from J, with 6 bases between. CDR3 protein: CASSLSVMNTEAFF. The CDR3 DNA reads TGTGCCAGCAGTTTATCAGTAATGAACACTGAAGCTTTCTTT.

CDR3: CASSHTSGSYEQYF. The CDR3 DNA follows: TGTGCCAGCAGCCATACTAGCGGCTCCTACGAGCAGTACTTC. The V call is TRBV7-2, the J call TRBJ2-7; 8 positions agree with TRBD2. The length of the CDR3 is 14 residues. The J segment lost 0 bases and the V segment lost 5 bases, leaving 3 bases of the junction unmatched. Germline V gives CDR1 SGHTA, CDR2 FQGNSA.

In DNA form, the CDR3 reads TGTGCCAGCAGCACCCTAGGGACAGCGCCTTCTGGGGCCAACGTCCTGACTTTC. It specifies CASSTLGTAPSGANVLTF. The chain combines TRBV5-4 with TRBJ2-6, with TRBD1 matching 7 bases. V dropped 4 bases and J dropped 1; count of bases not matched to a gene: 11. The CDR3 runs to 18 residues. Germline CDR1 and CDR2: SGHNT and YYREEE (reference sequence). Full variable domain (outside the CDR3, taken from reference TRBV5-4 and TRBJ2-6): ETGVTQSPTHLIKTRGQQVTLRCSSQSGHNTVSWYQQALGQGPQFIFQYYREEENGRGNFPPRFSGLQFPNYSSELNVNALELDDSALYLCASSTLGTAPSGANVLTFGAGSRLTVL.

This chain joins TRBV30 and TRBJ1-1; possibly TRBD1 for D (6 bases). The CDR3 spans 15 residues. CDR1 is GTSNPN, CDR2 SVGIG, per germline (reference sequence). V was cut by 8 bases and J by 4 bases, with 23 bases left in between. The CDR3 nucleotides read TGTGCCCACACCCAGGGGAGCGGATTGGGCACTGAAGCTTTCTTT. Its protein product is CAHTQGSGLGTEAFF.

The chain combines TRBV11-2 with TRBJ1-4, with 8 bases lining up with TRBD1. Germline CDR1 and CDR2: SGHAT and FQNNGV. This CDR3 has 14 amino acids. J was trimmed by 5 bases and V by 1 base; bases with no gene match: 0. Here the CDR3 DNA reads TGTGCCAGCAGCTTAGGGACAGGGAATGAAAAACTGTTTTTT. It specifies CASSLGTGNEKLFF. The full variable domain, its missing parts supplied by reference TRBV11-2 and TRBJ1-4, is EAGVAQSPRYKIIEKRQSVAFWCNPISGHATLYWYQQILGQGPKLLIQFQNNGVVDDSQLPKDRFSAERLKGVDSTLKIQPAKLEDSAVYLCASSLGTGNEKLFFGSGTQLSVL.

The rearrangement links TRBV7-2 to TRBJ2-1, with 10 bases fitting TRBD2. V lost 1 base, J lost 6 bases, and 12 bases stayed unmatched. The CDR3 sequence is 18 residues long. Germline V CDR1 and CDR2: SGHTA, FQGNSA. CDR3 DNA sequence: TGTGCCAGCAGCTTAGTAGGGCGGCTAGCGGGAGTTGTCAATGAGCAGTTCTTC. Translation gives CASSLVGRLAGVVNEQFF.

This sequence joins TRBV28 and TRBJ1-5; 8 bases are a match to TRBD1. The CDR3 runs 13 residues. Germline V gene sequence: CDR1 MDHEN, CDR2 SYDVKM. V shed 5 bases, J shed 5 bases, and the junction held 2 bases outside the gene matches. As DNA, the CDR3 is TGTGCCAGCAGTCTACAGGGGGATCAGCCCCAGCATTTT. It specifies CASSLQGDQPQHF.

J is TRBJ2-7 and V is TRBV5-1; 9 nucleotides align to TRBD1. Germline V gene data show CDR1 as SGHRS and CDR2 as YFSETQ. Trimming cost V 6 bases and J 5 bases; bases outside gene matches: 6. The CDR3 is made up of 13 amino acids. This CDR3 is CASIGTGSDEQYF. DNA for the CDR3: TGCGCCAGCATAGGGACAGGGTCTGACGAGCAGTACTTC.

The chain is built from TRBV3-1 (or the pseudogene TRBV3-2) and TRBJ2-3; 8 bases align to TRBD1. In germline, CDR1 is LGHDT, CDR2 YNNKEL (reference sequence). This CDR3 spans 16 amino acids. V lost 0 bases, J lost 2 bases, and 4 bases stayed unmatched. The CDR3 here is CASSQEGTGTTDTQYF. CDR3 bases: TGTGCCAGCAGCCAAGAGGGGACAGGAACCACAGATACGCAGTATTTT.

This clone has only one observation. V and J are TRBV6-1 and TRBJ1-4; D gene uncertain. The germline V gene encodes CDR1 MNHNS and CDR2 SASEGT. This CDR3 region has 13 residues. Trimming left V 3 bases short and J 7 bases short, with 9 bases between. The CDR3 DNA reads as TGTGCCAGCAGTGATAGGGAGGGTGAAAAACTGTTTTTT. Translation gives CASSDREGEKLFF.